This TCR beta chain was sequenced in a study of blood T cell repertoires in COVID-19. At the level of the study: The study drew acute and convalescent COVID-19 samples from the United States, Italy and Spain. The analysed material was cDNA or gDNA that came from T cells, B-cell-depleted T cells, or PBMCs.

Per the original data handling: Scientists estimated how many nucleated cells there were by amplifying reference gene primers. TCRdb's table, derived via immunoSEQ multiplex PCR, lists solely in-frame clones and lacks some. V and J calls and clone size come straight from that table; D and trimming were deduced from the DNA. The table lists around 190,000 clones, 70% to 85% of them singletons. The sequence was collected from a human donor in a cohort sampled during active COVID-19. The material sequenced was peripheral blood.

CDR3 loop: CASSLELGEQFF. For the CDR3, the DNA is TGTGCCAGCAGTTTAGAGCTGGGCGAGCAGTTCTTC. This sequence joins TRBV12-3 or TRBV12-4 and TRBJ2-1; no clear D gene. The V end lost 1 base, the J end lost 10 bases, and 8 bases lay between the germline ends. This CDR3 comprises 12 residues.